This TCR beta chain is drawn from a study of T cell responses to AZD1222 COVID-19 vaccine. Here immunoSEQ multiplex PCR was the method, and the copy in TCRdb shows in-frame clones only, minus some. The sample carries more than 150,000 clones, about nine tenths recorded once. Broader study findings: Donor demographics were predominantly white British with a female majority; clonal diversity may be underestimated.

V lost 6 bases, J lost 4 bases, and 7 bases stayed unmatched. The CDR3 is made up of 14 amino acids. CDR1 ENHRY and CDR2 SYGVKD come from the germline V gene. Notes on this clone: The antigen is unknown.

The sample in question was peripheral blood, obtained 28 days after the second AZD1222 dose. This receptor was identified in an adult who received the AZD1222 COVID-19 vaccine. The rearrangement uses TRBV10-3 and TRBJ2-7; the match to TRBD1 covers 9 bases. DNA for the CDR3: TGTGCCATCAGAAAGTCGGACAGGGGTTACGAGCAGTACTTC. As protein: CAIRKSDRGYEQYF.